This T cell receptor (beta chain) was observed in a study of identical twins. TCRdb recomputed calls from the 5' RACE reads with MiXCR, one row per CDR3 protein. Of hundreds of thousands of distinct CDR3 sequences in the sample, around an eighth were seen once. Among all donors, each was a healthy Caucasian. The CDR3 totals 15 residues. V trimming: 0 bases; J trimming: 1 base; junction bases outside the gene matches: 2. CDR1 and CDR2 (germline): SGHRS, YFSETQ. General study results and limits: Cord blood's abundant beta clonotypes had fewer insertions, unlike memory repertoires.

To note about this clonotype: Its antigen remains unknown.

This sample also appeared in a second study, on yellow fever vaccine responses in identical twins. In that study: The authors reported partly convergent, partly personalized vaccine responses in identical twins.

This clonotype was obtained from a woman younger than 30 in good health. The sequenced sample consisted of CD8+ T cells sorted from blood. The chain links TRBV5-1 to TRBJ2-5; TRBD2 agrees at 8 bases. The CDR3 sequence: CASSLEAGVQETQYF. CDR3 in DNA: TGCGCCAGCAGCTTGGAAGCGGGGGTCCAAGAGACCCAGTACTTC. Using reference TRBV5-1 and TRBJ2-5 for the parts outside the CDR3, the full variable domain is KAGVTQTPRYLIKTRGQQVTLSCSPISGHRSVSWYQQTPGQGLQFLFEYFSETQRNKGNFPGRFSGRQFSNSRSEMNVSTLELGDSALYLCASSLEAGVQETQYFGPGTRLLVL.